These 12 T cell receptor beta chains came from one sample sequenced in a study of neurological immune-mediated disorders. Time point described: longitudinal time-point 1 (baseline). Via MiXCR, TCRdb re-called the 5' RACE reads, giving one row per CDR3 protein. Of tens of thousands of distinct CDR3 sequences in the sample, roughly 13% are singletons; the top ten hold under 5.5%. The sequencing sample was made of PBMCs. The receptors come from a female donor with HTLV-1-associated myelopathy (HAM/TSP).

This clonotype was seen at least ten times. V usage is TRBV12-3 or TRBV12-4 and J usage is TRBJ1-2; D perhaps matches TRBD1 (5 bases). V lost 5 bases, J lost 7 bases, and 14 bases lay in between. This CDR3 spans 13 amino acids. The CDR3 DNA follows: TGTGCCAGCAGTCAGAATCAGGGAGTTGGCTACACCTTC. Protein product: CASSQNQGVGYTF.

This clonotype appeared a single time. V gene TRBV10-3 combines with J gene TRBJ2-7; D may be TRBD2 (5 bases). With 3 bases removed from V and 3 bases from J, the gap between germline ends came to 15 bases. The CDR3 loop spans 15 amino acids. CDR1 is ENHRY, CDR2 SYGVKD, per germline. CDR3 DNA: TGTGCCATCAGTGATTATAGTTTCGGGGTCTACGAGCAGTACGTC. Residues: CAISDYSFGVYEQYV.

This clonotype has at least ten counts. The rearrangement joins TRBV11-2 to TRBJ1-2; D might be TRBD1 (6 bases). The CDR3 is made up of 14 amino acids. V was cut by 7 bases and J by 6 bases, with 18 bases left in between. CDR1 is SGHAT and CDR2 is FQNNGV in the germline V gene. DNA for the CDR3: TGTGCCAGCACCCCGTTCATACAGGGAGATGGCTACACCTTC. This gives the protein CASTPFIQGDGYTF.

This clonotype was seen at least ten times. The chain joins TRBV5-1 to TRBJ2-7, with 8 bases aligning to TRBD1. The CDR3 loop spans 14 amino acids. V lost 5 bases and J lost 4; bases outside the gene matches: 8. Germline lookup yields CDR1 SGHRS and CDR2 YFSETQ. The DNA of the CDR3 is TGCGCCAGCAGATCTCCAGGGGGCGAGTACGAGCAGTACTTC. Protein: CASRSPGGEYEQYF.

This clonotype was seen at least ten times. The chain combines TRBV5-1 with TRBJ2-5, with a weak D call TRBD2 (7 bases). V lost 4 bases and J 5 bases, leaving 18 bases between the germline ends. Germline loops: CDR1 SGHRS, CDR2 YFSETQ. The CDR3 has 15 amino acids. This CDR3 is CASSLTSGGFETQYF. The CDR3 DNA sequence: TGCGCCAGCAGCCTCACTTCGGGGGGCTTTGAGACCCAGTACTTC.

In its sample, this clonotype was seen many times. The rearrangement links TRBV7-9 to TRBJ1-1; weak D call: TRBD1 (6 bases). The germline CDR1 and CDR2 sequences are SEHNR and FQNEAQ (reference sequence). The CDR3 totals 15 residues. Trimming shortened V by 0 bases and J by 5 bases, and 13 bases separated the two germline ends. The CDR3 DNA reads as TGTGCCAGCAGCTTAGCAGGCAGGGGAGGGACTGAAGCTTTCTTT. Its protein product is CASSLAGRGGTEAFF.

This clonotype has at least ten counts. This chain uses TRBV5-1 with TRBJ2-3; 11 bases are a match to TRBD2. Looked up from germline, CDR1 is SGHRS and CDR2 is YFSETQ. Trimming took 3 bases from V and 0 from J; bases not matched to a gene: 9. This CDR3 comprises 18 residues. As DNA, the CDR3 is TGCGCCAGCAGCTCCGGGGTAGCGGGGGGGATGAGCACAGATACGCAGTATTTT. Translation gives CASSSGVAGGMSTDTQYF.

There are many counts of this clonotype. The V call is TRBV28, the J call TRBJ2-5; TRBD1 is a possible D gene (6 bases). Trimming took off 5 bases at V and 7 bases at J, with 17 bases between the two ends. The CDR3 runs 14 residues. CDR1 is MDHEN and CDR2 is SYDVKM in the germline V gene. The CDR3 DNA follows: TGTGCCAGCAGTATAACAGGGAACCATGCGACCCAGTACTTC. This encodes CASSITGNHATQYF.

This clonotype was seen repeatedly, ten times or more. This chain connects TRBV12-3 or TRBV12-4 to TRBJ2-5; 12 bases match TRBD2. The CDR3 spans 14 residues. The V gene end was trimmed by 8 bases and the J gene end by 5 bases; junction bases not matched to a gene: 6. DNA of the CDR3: TGTGCCAGCTCTGCTACTAGCGGGGGGGAGACCCAGTACTTC. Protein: CASSATSGGETQYF.

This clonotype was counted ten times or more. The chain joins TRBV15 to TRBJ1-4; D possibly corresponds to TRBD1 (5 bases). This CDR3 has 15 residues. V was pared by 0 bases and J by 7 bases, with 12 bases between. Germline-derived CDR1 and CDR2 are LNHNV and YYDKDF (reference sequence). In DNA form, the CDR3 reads TGTGCCACCAGCAGAGAGAGGCAGGGTCGTGAAAAACTGTTTTTT. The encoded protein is CATSRERQGREKLFF.

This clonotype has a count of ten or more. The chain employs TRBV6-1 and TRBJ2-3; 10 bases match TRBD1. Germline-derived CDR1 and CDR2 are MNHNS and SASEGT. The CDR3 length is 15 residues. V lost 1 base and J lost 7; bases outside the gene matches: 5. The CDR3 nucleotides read TGTGCCAGCAGTGAAGAGGGGACAGGGGAGTATACGCAGTATTTT. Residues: CASSEEGTGEYTQYF.

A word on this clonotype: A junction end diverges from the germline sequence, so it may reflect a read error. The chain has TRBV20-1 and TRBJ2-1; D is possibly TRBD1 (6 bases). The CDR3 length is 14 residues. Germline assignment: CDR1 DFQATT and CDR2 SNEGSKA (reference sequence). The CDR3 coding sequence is TGCAGTGCCAGAGGGGGACCCGCGGAAAATGAGCAGTTCTTC. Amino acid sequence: CSARGGPAENEQFF.